This T cell receptor (beta chain) was identified during a study of blood T cells in healthy people across ages. Russia was home to the donors, healthy Caucasian individuals aged roughly 6 to 90. Study-wide points: Total diversity from one million sequenced T cells was likely underestimated. A roughly linear age-dependent decrease characterized TCR beta diversity per million T cells.

The second PCR ran roughly 7 to 12 cycles with a sample-barcoded 5' primer and J-beta primers. Tagging of each cDNA molecule was performed by a template-switch adaptor with 12 random nucleotides. TCRdb independently ran MiXCR on the 5' RACE reads; one entry per CDR3 protein. Seen here are hundreds of thousands of distinct CDR3 sequences, around 50% observed once, and the top ten hold about 26%. In its sample, this clonotype was seen once. Its target is unknown. V shed 3 bases and J shed 1 base, with 16 bases lying between them. The CDR3 contains 18 residues. Germline loops: CDR1 MDHEN, CDR2 SYDVKM. Sequenced: blood. The TCR sequence derives from a man in his forties or fifties in good health. The chain joins TRBV28 to TRBJ1-6; D is undetermined. The CDR3 here is CASSLLGLRQSYNSPLHF. As DNA, the CDR3 is TGTGCCAGCAGTTTGCTAGGGTTGAGGCAGTCCTATAATTCACCCCTCCACTTT.